Listed here is a single T cell receptor beta chain. This sample is drawn from a study of blood T cell repertoires in COVID-19. From germline, CDR1 is SGHKS and CDR2 YYEKEE (reference sequence). The CDR3 has 15 amino acids. The ends were cut back, 4 bases at V and 0 bases at J, with 11 bases in the middle. Sequenced by immunoSEQ multiplex PCR; TCRdb stores in-frame clones only, minus some. The repertoire holds about 300,000 clones, more than 85% seen once, with 1% to 1.5% in the top ten. The sample taken for sequencing was peripheral blood. The sequence was collected from a man in his 70s with acute or convalescent COVID-19. V and J are TRBV5-5 and TRBJ2-4; D unclear. In DNA form, the CDR3 reads TGTGCCAGCAGCCAGGCCCACACAGCCAAAAACATTCAGTACTTC. This translates into CASSQAHTAKNIQYF.